Each of the 3 T cell receptor beta chains below was sequenced from the same sample in a study of cytomegalovirus exposure and HLA in healthy donors. Vbeta (60) and Jbeta (13) primers were used in the PCR. Sequencing used immunoSEQ multiplex PCR; TCRdb keeps in-frame clones, though not all of them. This table has around 72,000 clones, around 70% appearing once. The sequenced sample was PBMCs. These receptors were collected from a man aged 35-49 years in good health and CMV-seropositive.

The chain recombines TRBV30 with TRBJ2-7, with no clear D. The CDR3 is made up of 10 amino acids. Germline lookup yields CDR1 GTSNPN and CDR2 SVGIG (reference sequence). The V end lost 5 bases, the J end lost 6 bases, and 8 bases lay between the germline ends. The CDR3 reads CAWGLSEQYF. CDR3 nucleotide sequence: TGTGCCTGGGGCCTTTCCGAGCAGTACTTC.

The V call is TRBV6-1, the J call TRBJ1-1; D unresolved. Trimming took 3 bases from V and 0 from J, leaving 8 bases between them. This CDR3 comprises 14 residues. Germline lookup yields CDR1 MNHNS and CDR2 SASEGT. CDR3 loop: CASSDIRLNTEAFF. The DNA for the CDR3 is TGTGCCAGCAGTGATATTCGGTTGAACACTGAAGCTTTCTTT.

The chain's CDR3 is CASSLKGGGAVGELFF. Written as DNA, the CDR3 is TGTGCCAGCAGCTTGAAGGGCGGGGGGGCCGTCGGGGAGCTGTTTTTT. The gene calls are TRBV5-4 and TRBJ2-2; TRBD2 matches 9 bases. This CDR3 is 16 amino acids long. Trimming removed 1 base from V and 7 bases from J; junction bases left unmatched: 8. CDR1 and CDR2 (germline): SGHNT, YYREEE (reference sequence).